This TCR beta chain was sequenced in a study of T cells in Graves' hyperthyroidism and ophthalmopathy. Trimming cost V 4 bases and J 0 bases, with 4 bases left between them. Germline-derived CDR1 and CDR2 are LNHDA and SQIVND (reference sequence). The CDR3 has 14 residues. Amplified TCR beta CDR3 regions came from RNA transcripts. The study used the HTBI primer set for a first-round RT-PCR of the TCR CDR3. TCRdb re-derived calls from the multiplex PCR reads in MiXCR, one entry per CDR3 protein. This sample has over 700,000 distinct CDR3 sequences, with about two fifths found just once. This clonotype was seen once.

The receptor comes from a man younger than 35 with Graves' hyperthyroidism. The chain joins TRBV19 to TRBJ1-6; D remains ambiguous. Sample: blood. CDR3 protein: CASSSVSYNSPLHF. In nucleotides, the CDR3 is TGTGCCAGTAGTAGTGTCTCCTATAATTCACCCCTCCACTTT. The variable domain in full, with the rest retrieved from reference TRBV19 and TRBJ1-6, is DGGITQSPKYLFRKEGQNVTLSCEQNLNHDAMYWYRQDPGQGLRLIYYSQIVNDFQKGDIAEGYSVSREKKESFPLTVTSAQKNPTAFYLCASSSVSYNSPLHFGNGTRLTVT.